This T cell receptor beta chain appears in the sequencing data of a study of blood T cell repertoires in COVID-19. Overall study context: The United States, Italy and Spain provided the acute and convalescent COVID-19 samples. PBMCs, B-cell-depleted T cells, or T cells were the source of the cDNA or gDNA that made up the material.

Germline V CDR1 and CDR2: LNHNV, YYDKDF (reference sequence). Trimming stripped 0 bases from V and 3 bases from J, with 6 bases between. This CDR3 spans 14 amino acids. Authors' processing steps: Reference gene primer amplification gave nucleated cell count estimates. Method: immunoSEQ multiplex PCR; TCRdb's copy keeps in-frame clones and lacks some. That table supplies the V and J calls and clone size; D and trimming were determined from the DNA. The sample lists fewer than 200,000 clones, roughly 93% seen once, with 4.6% in the top ten. The material sequenced was peripheral blood. V gene TRBV15 combines with J gene TRBJ1-5, with unresolved D. This TCR came from a woman in her forties or fifties with acute or convalescent COVID-19. Written as DNA, the CDR3 is TGTGCCACCAGCAGAGATTCGTACAATCAGCCCCAGCATTTT. As protein: CATSRDSYNQPQHF.